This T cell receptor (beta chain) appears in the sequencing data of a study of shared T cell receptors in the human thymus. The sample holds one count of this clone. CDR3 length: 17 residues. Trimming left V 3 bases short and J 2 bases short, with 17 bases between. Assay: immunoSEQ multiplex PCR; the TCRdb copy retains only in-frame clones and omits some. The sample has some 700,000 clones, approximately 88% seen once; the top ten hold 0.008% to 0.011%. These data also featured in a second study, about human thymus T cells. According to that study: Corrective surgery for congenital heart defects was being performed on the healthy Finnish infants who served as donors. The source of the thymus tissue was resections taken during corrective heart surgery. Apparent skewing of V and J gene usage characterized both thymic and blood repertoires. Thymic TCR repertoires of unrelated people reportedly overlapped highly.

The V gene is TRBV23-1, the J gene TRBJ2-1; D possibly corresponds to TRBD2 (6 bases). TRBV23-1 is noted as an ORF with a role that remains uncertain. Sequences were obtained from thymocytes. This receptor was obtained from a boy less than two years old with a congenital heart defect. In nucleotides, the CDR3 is TGCGCCAGCAGTCAGGTTCATTGGGGGGTGACCTACAATGAGCAGTTCTTC. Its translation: CASSQVHWGVTYNEQFF.